This T cell receptor (beta chain) was profiled in a study of T cell responses to AZD1222 COVID-19 vaccine. From germline, CDR1 is SGDLS and CDR2 YYNGEE. There are 13 residues in the CDR3. The V end lost 4 bases, the J end lost 8 bases, and 15 bases lay between the germline ends. Study-level results: Regions 160-218 and 743-854 dominated among vaccine-associated CD4 TCRs spanning spike. Spike-specific TCR depth and breadth grew after two AZD1222 doses. The study reported that nearly half of spike-specific TCRs target unmutated variant regions.

A word on this clone: Its antigen remains unknown.

Data came from immunoSEQ multiplex PCR; TCRdb stores just in-frame clones and leaves some out. The sample has 110,000 to 150,000 clones, roughly 94% seen once. Sequencing was performed on peripheral blood, taken on day 0 of AZD1222 vaccination. This receptor was taken from an adult in good health. The chain links TRBV9 to TRBJ1-2; the D is unclear. The CDR3 sequence is CASSLRAGWGYTF. The CDR3 nucleotides read TGTGCCAGCAGCCTTAGAGCTGGGTGGGGCTACACCTTC.